These T cell receptor beta chains were read from a single sample in a study of blood T cell repertoires in COVID-19. Libraries were prepared by immunoSEQ multiplex PCR; TCRdb keeps only in-frame clonotypes and omits some of them. The sample shows some 250,000 clones, roughly 89% of them seen only once. The sequencing sample was made of PBMCs or T cells enriched from blood (not recorded which). These receptors were taken from a man in his forties who had recovered from COVID-19. Both conserved end residues are part of each CDR3. The D gene is left open where the match is weak. Part of the rows lack a size; the others show once, few, many or a class for expanded clones.

D	size	V	J	CDR3	DNA
TRBD2	once	TRBV18	TRBJ2-3	CASSPRTSGGDTQYF	TGTGCCAGCTCACCGAGGACTAGCGGGGGGGATACGCAGTATTTT
-	once	TRBV27	TRBJ2-1	CASSSPLGAPTNEQFF	TGTGCCAGCAGTTCCCCCCTGGGAGCTCCAACCAATGAGCAGTTCTTC
-	-	TRBV7-8	TRBJ1-3	CASSLNRDLRGNTIYF	TGTGCCAGCAGCCTGAACAGGGATTTGAGGGGAAACACCATATATTTT
-	-	TRBV24-1	TRBJ2-1	CATASVPNYNEQFF	TGTGCCACGGCCTCCGTACCCAACTACAATGAGCAGTTCTTC
TRBD1	-	TRBV12-3/TRBV12-4	TRBJ1-1	CASRRQGTEAFF	TGTGCCAGCAGACGACAGGGCACTGAAGCTTTCTTT
TRBD2	-	TRBV28	TRBJ2-7	CASSPTSGSFSYEQYF	TGTGCCAGCAGTCCTACTAGCGGGAGCTTCTCCTACGAGCAGTACTTC
TRBD1	-	TRBV9	TRBJ1-2	CASSVTGQGAYGYTF	TGTGCCAGCAGCGTAACGGGACAGGGGGCATATGGCTACACCTTC
TRBD2	-	TRBV28	TRBJ2-3	CASSLVAGGPRADTQYF	TGTGCCAGCAGTTTAGTAGCGGGAGGGCCAAGGGCAGATACGCAGTATTTT
-	-	TRBV9	TRBJ2-7	CASSVWGDSSYEQYF	TGTGCCAGCAGCGTATGGGGGGATAGCTCCTACGAGCAGTACTTC
-	-	TRBV9	TRBJ2-3	CASSVLSTDTQYF	TGTGCCAGCAGCGTACTATCCACAGATACGCAGTATTTT
-	-	TRBV6-1	TRBJ1-2	CASSDRGTPKNYGYTF	TGTGCCAGCAGTGATCGGGGTACACCGAAAAACTATGGCTACACCTTC
-	-	TRBV7-9	TRBJ2-1	CASSSLRDGVTSYNEQFF	TGTGCCAGCAGCTCCCTCCGGGATGGTGTGACCTCCTACAATGAGCAGTTCTTC
TRBD2	few	TRBV6-2/TRBV6-3	TRBJ2-1	CASSYPGLVSDEQFF	TGTGCCAGCAGTTACCCTGGACTAGTAAGCGATGAGCAGTTCTTC
-	once	TRBV5-1	TRBJ1-1	CASSLGQTGTEAFF	TGCGCCAGCAGCTTAGGGCAAACAGGCACTGAAGCTTTCTTT
TRBD1	-	TRBV10-3	TRBJ1-5	CAISPDRDQPQHF	TGTGCCATCAGCCCCGACAGGGACCAGCCCCAGCATTTT
-	once	TRBV6-6	TRBJ1-3	CASSPPLFPGGSGNTIYF	TGTGCCAGCAGTCCACCACTATTTCCGGGGGGCTCTGGAAACACCATATATTTT
-	-	TRBV10-3	TRBJ1-5	CAIAPGGNQPQHF	TGTGCCATCGCCCCCGGAGGCAATCAGCCCCAGCATTTT
TRBD2	-	TRBV7-8	TRBJ2-1	CASSRPSGGANNEQFF	TGTGCCAGCAGCCGACCTAGCGGGGGTGCGAACAATGAGCAGTTCTTC
-	once	TRBV7-3	TRBJ2-3	CASSLRVADNTDTQYF	TGTGCCAGCAGCTTAAGGGTGGCGGACAACACAGATACGCAGTATTTT
TRBD1	-	TRBV6-2/TRBV6-3	TRBJ1-2	CASSRTGGFYGYTF	TGTGCCAGCAGTAGGACAGGGGGTTTCTATGGCTACACCTTC
-	-	TRBV18	TRBJ2-3	CASSPLDSGTDTQYF	TGTGCCAGCTCACCACTAGATAGCGGCACAGATACGCAGTATTTT
-	-	TRBV2	TRBJ1-2	CASTLRPEAYGYTF	TGTGCCAGCACCTTGCGCCCTGAGGCGTATGGCTACACCTTC
-	-	TRBV5-6	TRBJ2-7	CASQKRTDLIHEQYF	TGTGCCAGCCAAAAAAGGACAGACTTAATCCACGAGCAGTACTTC
TRBD1	-	TRBV9	TRBJ1-3	CASRSTGAGNTIYF	TGTGCCAGCAGAAGCACAGGGGCTGGAAACACCATATATTTT
TRBD2	few	TRBV5-1	TRBJ2-1	CASSFGGLAGVGNEQFF	TGCGCCAGCAGCTTTGGGGGACTAGCGGGAGTGGGCAATGAGCAGTTCTTC
TRBD2	-	TRBV18	TRBJ2-7	CASSPRTSGASYEQYF	TGTGCCAGCTCACCTCGGACTAGCGGGGCTTCCTACGAGCAGTACTTC
-	-	TRBV7-9	TRBJ2-7	CASSLGQGTREQYF	TGTGCCAGCAGCTTAGGGCAGGGTACACGAGAGCAGTACTTC
TRBD1	-	TRBV11-2	TRBJ2-7	CASSRTGGINYEQYF	TGTGCCAGCAGCCGCACAGGGGGCATAAACTACGAGCAGTACTTC
TRBD2	-	TRBV7-3	TRBJ2-3	CASSFVAGEYTDTQYF	TGTGCCAGCAGCTTTGTTGCGGGGGAGTACACAGATACGCAGTATTTT
-	-	TRBV7-2	TRBJ1-1	CASSLEGGRDEFF	TGTGCCAGCAGCTTAGAGGGTGGCCGGGATGAGTTCTTT
TRBD1	-	TRBV7-9	TRBJ2-4	CASSSTLGQGGDIQYF	TGTGCCAGCAGCTCCACCTTGGGACAGGGGGGTGACATTCAGTACTTC
TRBD1	-	TRBV19	TRBJ1-1	CASSIEGTGGKAFF	TGTGCCAGTAGTATAGAAGGGACAGGGGGTAAAGCTTTCTTT
TRBD1	-	TRBV5-1	TRBJ2-2	CACGGQGANTGELFF	TGCGCCTGCGGGGGACAGGGGGCGAACACCGGGGAGCTGTTTTTT
-	-	TRBV15	TRBJ1-6	CATSRVDRSSPLHF	TGTGCCACCAGCAGGGTAGACAGGAGTTCACCCCTCCACTTT
-	-	TRBV19	TRBJ1-2	CASSPPVVANYGYTF	TGTGCCAGTAGTCCCCCGGTGGTAGCTAACTATGGCTACACCTTC
TRBD1	-	TRBV19	TRBJ1-5	CASTVRGPGGKPQHF	TGTGCCAGTACCGTACGTGGGCCAGGGGGAAAGCCCCAGCATTTT
TRBD1	few	TRBV10-2	TRBJ2-1	CASSELGQYNEQFF	TGCGCCAGCAGTGAGCTGGGACAGTACAATGAGCAGTTCTTC
-	-	TRBV4-1	TRBJ2-1	CASSHLTSVDEQFF	TGCGCCAGCAGCCATCTCACGTCGGTGGATGAGCAGTTCTTC
-	-	TRBV4-1	TRBJ1-1	CASSQVGGLNTEAFF	TGCGCCAGCAGCCAAGTCGGGGGTTTGAACACTGAAGCTTTCTTT
-	-	TRBV5-1	TRBJ2-7	CASSLDRGITSYEQYF	TGCGCCAGCAGCCTGGACCGGGGAATTACCTCCTACGAGCAGTACTTC
-	-	TRBV7-9	TRBJ1-1	CASSSLPSRTEAFF	TGTGCCAGCAGCTCCCTTCCCTCCAGGACTGAAGCTTTCTTT
TRBD2	-	TRBV5-1	TRBJ2-2	CASSLVSGGNTGELFF	TGCGCCAGCAGCTTGGTGAGCGGGGGTAACACCGGGGAGCTGTTTTTT
-	-	TRBV7-8	TRBJ1-1	CASRGAGYMDTEAFF	TGTGCCAGCAGGGGGGCAGGGTATATGGACACTGAAGCTTTCTTT
TRBD2	-	TRBV13	TRBJ2-5	CASSFSGGALETQYF	TGTGCCAGCAGCTTTAGCGGGGGGGCCTTGGAGACCCAGTACTTC
-	-	TRBV5-1	TRBJ2-7	CASEGDPGTYEQYF	TGCGCCAGCGAGGGGGATCCGGGAACCTACGAGCAGTACTTC
-	-	TRBV28	TRBJ2-7	CASTRVGYEQYF	TGTGCCAGCACCAGGGTGGGGTACGAGCAGTACTTC